These 5 T cell receptor beta chains were sequenced from one sample in a study of cytomegalovirus exposure and HLA in healthy donors. 60 Vbeta and 13 Jbeta primers were used in PCR. The method was immunoSEQ multiplex PCR; TCRdb's version includes in-frame clones alone and lacks a portion of them. The data show approximately 200,000 clones, roughly four fifths seen once. What was sequenced was PBMCs. The receptors here all came from a woman aged 45 to 65 in good health and CMV-seropositive.

The genes are TRBV19 and TRBJ2-1, with a tentative D call TRBD2 (5 bases). The CDR3 runs to 14 residues. Germline loops: CDR1 LNHDA, CDR2 SQIVND (reference sequence). Trimming shortened V by 2 bases and J by 5 bases, and 10 bases separated the two germline ends. CDR3 sequence: CASSIRGPHNEQFF. The DNA of the CDR3 is TGTGCCAGTAGTATAAGAGGGCCCCACAATGAGCAGTTCTTC.

J is TRBJ1-1 and V is TRBV6-4, with no clear D. Per the germline V gene, CDR1 is MRHNA and CDR2 is SNTAGT. This CDR3 region has 13 residues. V was pared by 4 bases and J by 6 bases, with 12 bases between. The CDR3, as DNA: TGTGCCAGCAGTGTCCACAGTTTCTCTGAAGCTTTCTTT. This sequence encodes CASSVHSFSEAFF.

The V and J genes are TRBV19 and TRBJ1-4, with D possibly TRBD1 on 5 matching bases. The V gene's germline CDR1 is LNHDA and CDR2 SQIVND (reference sequence). Between the trimmed V and J ends, which lost 1 base and 7 bases, there was a span of 13 bases. The CDR3 runs to 15 residues. CDR3 region: CASSIGAGTGEKLFF. CDR3 nucleotides: TGTGCCAGTAGTATAGGTGCGGGGACGGGTGAAAAACTGTTTTTT.

This rearrangement joins TRBV5-1 to TRBJ1-6, with unresolved D. Trimming left V 0 bases short and J 5 bases short, with 9 bases between. From germline, CDR1 is SGHRS and CDR2 YFSETQ. The CDR3 totals 15 residues. The chain's CDR3 is CASSLGVADNSPLHF. CDR3 bases: TGCGCCAGCAGCTTGGGTGTGGCAGATAATTCACCCCTCCACTTT.

V usage is TRBV18 and J usage is TRBJ2-7; a possible D gene is TRBD1 (6 bases). Per germline, CDR1 KGHSH and CDR2 LQKENI. V was shortened by 2 bases and J by 1 base, with 9 bases between the two germline ends. This CDR3 is built from 14 residues. The CDR3 region is CASSPYRESYEQYF. In nucleotides, the CDR3 is TGTGCCAGCTCACCATACAGGGAATCCTACGAGCAGTACTTC.